Each of the 22 T cell receptor beta chains below was sequenced from the same sample in a study of T-cell memory formation after mild COVID-19. TCRdb re-called the 5' RACE reads through MiXCR, storing one row per CDR3 protein. The sample comprises a few hundred thousand distinct CDR3 sequences, around 25% of which are singletons, and 10% to 12% rests with the top ten. The specimen sequenced was PBMCs or a T cell subset sorted from them (not recorded which). The receptors were gathered from an adult woman who had mild COVID-19 (a few samples of this study predate the infection). Cell type and time point are not known.

The J gene is TRBJ1-3, the V gene TRBV11-2; D uncertain. Trimming shortened V by 0 bases and J by 15 bases, and 15 bases separated the two germline ends. The CDR3 runs to 13 residues. CDR1 is SGHAT, CDR2 FQNNGV, per germline. The CDR3 here is CASSLEWQVEGYF. CDR3 sequence (DNA): TGTGCCAGCAGCTTAGAATGGCAGGTCGAAGGATATTTT.

This chain links TRBV4-1 with TRBJ1-2, with 7 bases aligning to TRBD1. The length of the CDR3 is 16 residues. In germline, CDR1 is MGHRA, CDR2 YSYEKL. The junction had 11 bases not matched to a gene; V was cut back by 6 bases and J by 1 base. The CDR3 DNA sequence: TGCGCCAGCAGTCACCTACCGGGACAGAGTAACTATGGCTACACCTTC. Translated, it gives CASSHLPGQSNYGYTF.

This rearrangement joins TRBV20-1 to TRBJ2-2; D is possibly TRBD1 or TRBD2 (5 bases each). V was pared by 4 bases and J by 7 bases, with 19 bases between. Per germline, CDR1 DFQATT and CDR2 SNEGSKA (reference sequence). This CDR3 spans 15 amino acids. In nucleotides, the CDR3 is TGCAGTGCTAAAGGGACCGCCCGACTGAACGGGGAGCTGTTTTTT. It is translated as CSAKGTARLNGELFF.

The chain has TRBV5-1 and TRBJ2-3; either TRBD1 or TRBD2 may fit D (6 bases each). Looked up from germline, CDR1 is SGHRS and CDR2 is YFSETQ. The germline V and J ends were trimmed by 4 bases and 3 bases, with 15 bases remaining between them. The length of the CDR3 is 15 residues. CDR3 loop: CASSKGGQFTDTQYF. For the CDR3, the DNA is TGCGCCAGCAGCAAAGGGGGGCAGTTTACAGATACGCAGTATTTT.

The chain employs TRBV7-9 and TRBJ1-5, with D unresolved. Germline values: CDR1 SEHNR, CDR2 FQNEAQ (reference sequence). V dropped 2 bases and J dropped 4 bases, with 3 bases sitting between them. This CDR3 region has 12 residues. CDR3 in DNA: TGTGCCAGCAGCTTATTTAATCAGCCCCAGCATTTT. Its protein product is CASSLFNQPQHF. The whole variable domain, remainder taken from reference TRBV7-9 and TRBJ1-5, is DTGVSQNPRHKITKRGQNVTFRCDPISEHNRLYWYRQTLGQGPEFLTYFQNEAQLEKSRLLSDRFSAERPKGSFSTLEIQRTEQGDSAMYLCASSLFNQPQHFGDGTRLSIL.

This sequence joins TRBV14 and TRBJ2-3; 14 nucleotides line up with TRBD2. The length of the CDR3 is 18 residues. V dropped 0 bases and J dropped 1; count of bases not matched to a gene: 3. The V gene's germline CDR1 is SGHDN and CDR2 FVKESK. Written as DNA, the CDR3 is TGTGCCAGCAGCCAAGATCTGGGACTAGCGGGGGGCACAGATACGCAGTATTTT. It codes for CASSQDLGLAGGTDTQYF.

The chain carries TRBV19 and TRBJ2-1, with D perhaps TRBD1 (5 bases). V shed 5 bases and J shed 8 bases, with 19 bases lying between them. Germline CDR1 reads LNHDA; CDR2 reads SQIVND (reference sequence). This CDR3 spans 15 amino acids. As DNA, the CDR3 is TGTGCCAGTAGTCCCGTGTGGGCAGGGCCGTATGAGCAGTTCTTC. Residues: CASSPVWAGPYEQFF.

The genes are TRBV7-2 and TRBJ2-7, with 10 bases identical to TRBD2. CDR3 length: 18 amino acids. Trimming cost V 6 bases and J 5 bases; bases outside gene matches: 19. Germline V gene data show CDR1 as SGHTA and CDR2 as FQGNSA. Written as DNA, the CDR3 is TGTGCCAGCAGTGCAAGCCGGACTAGCGGTGGACGGCCAAACGAGCAGTACTTC. This codes for CASSASRTSGGRPNEQYF.

The table lists this clonotype with a few counts. The chain carries TRBV12-3 or TRBV12-4 and TRBJ1-1; 11 bases fit TRBD1. This CDR3 region has 15 residues. V lost 6 bases, J lost 3 bases, and 6 bases stayed unmatched. CDR3 amino acids: CASRPGTGGHTEAFF. In DNA, the CDR3 is TGTGCCAGCAGGCCCGGGACAGGGGGTCACACTGAAGCTTTCTTT.

The rearrangement joins TRBV6-2 or TRBV6-3 to TRBJ2-7, with D perhaps given as TRBD1 or TRBD2 (5 bases each). Per germline, CDR1 MNHEY and CDR2 SVGEGT. The V and J ends lost 5 bases and 0 bases respectively, with 14 bases between them. The CDR3 spans 15 residues. The CDR3 DNA is TGTGCCAGCAGTAGACGGGGCAGCGGCTCCTACGAGCAGTACTTC. This sequence encodes CASSRRGSGSYEQYF.

This chain connects TRBV5-5 to TRBJ2-1; 8 bases map to TRBD2. This CDR3 has 15 amino acids. The germline V gene encodes CDR1 SGHKS and CDR2 YYEKEE (reference sequence). With V trimmed by 5 bases and J by 7 bases, 11 bases remained unmatched. CDR3 nucleotides: TGTGCCAGCAGTATTCAGCGGGGGACTGGGAATGAGCAGTTCTTC. Its protein is CASSIQRGTGNEQFF. Combining the CDR3 with reference TRBV5-5 and TRBJ2-1 gives the whole variable domain DAGVTQSPTHLIKTRGQQVTLRCSPISGHKSVSWYQQVLGQGPQFIFQYYEKEERGRGNFPDRFSARQFPNYSSELNVNALLLGDSALYLCASSIQRGTGNEQFFGPGTRLTVL.

This clonotype was seen a few times. The chain uses TRBV5-4 and TRBJ2-7; D may match TRBD1 or TRBD2 (5 bases each). The CDR3 is 13 residues long. The germline gives CDR1 SGHNT, CDR2 YYREEE (reference sequence). Trimming pared 4 bases from V and 4 bases from J, leaving 12 bases between. The CDR3 sequence is CASSPGTQYEQYF. CDR3 nucleotide sequence: TGTGCCAGCAGCCCCGGGACCCAATACGAGCAGTACTTC.

This clonotype was seen just once. This chain joins TRBV13 and TRBJ2-5; tentatively, D is TRBD1 (5 bases). This CDR3 has 14 residues. The V end was cut by 5 bases, the J end by 1 base, with 11 bases between. Germline CDR1 is PRHDT and CDR2 is FYEKMQ (reference sequence). The CDR3 nucleotides are TGTGCCAGCAGCGTGACAGCTCTCCAAGAGACCCAGTACTTC. Encoded protein: CASSVTALQETQYF. Combining the CDR3 with reference TRBV13 and TRBJ2-5 gives the whole variable domain AAGVIQSPRHLIKEKRETATLKCYPIPRHDTVYWYQQGPGQDPQFLISFYEKMQSDKGSIPDRFSAQQFSDYHSELNMSSLELGDSALYFCASSVTALQETQYFGPGTRLLVL.

This clonotype has only a few counts. The chain is built from TRBV12-3 or TRBV12-4 and TRBJ1-4, with 7 positions matching TRBD1. The V gene end was trimmed by 6 bases and the J gene end by 4 bases; junction bases not matched to a gene: 8. The CDR3 loop spans 15 amino acids. The CDR3: CASRQSGGVNEKLFF. The CDR3 nucleotides are TGTGCCAGCAGGCAATCAGGGGGAGTTAATGAAAAACTGTTTTTT.

In its sample, this clonotype was seen a few times. The chain employs TRBV20-1 and TRBJ2-2; TRBD2 is a possible D gene (5 bases). CDR3 size: 12 residues. Germline CDR1 and CDR2: DFQATT and SNEGSKA (reference sequence). V lost 8 bases and J lost 8, with 15 bases in between. This chain's CDR3 is CSSRRGRGELFF. CDR3 nucleotide sequence: TGCAGTTCCAGACGGGGAAGGGGGGAGCTGTTTTTT.

The gene calls are TRBV18 and TRBJ1-6; no definite D call. The V end lost 2 bases, the J end lost 2 bases, and 13 bases lay between the germline ends. CDR1 KGHSH and CDR2 LQKENI come from the germline V gene. This CDR3 spans 17 amino acids. For the CDR3, the DNA is TGTGCCAGCTCACCAGTTCCGGCCTCCCCCTATAATTCACCCCTCCACTTT. The encoded protein is CASSPVPASPYNSPLHF. The variable domain in full, completed from reference TRBV18 and TRBJ1-6, reads NAGVMQNPRHLVRRRGQEARLRCSPMKGHSHVYWYRQLPEEGLKFMVYLQKENIIDESGMPKERFSAEFPKEGPSILRIQQVVRGDSAAYFCASSPVPASPYNSPLHFGNGTRLTVT.

This clonotype showed up many times. The chain carries TRBV7-2 and TRBJ2-7, with 9 bases fitting TRBD1. J gave up 4 bases and V 5 bases, and 9 bases lay outside the gene matches. Per germline, CDR1 SGHTA and CDR2 FQGNSA. The length of the CDR3 is 15 residues. CDR3 sequence: CASSPTAGQGYEQYF. DNA for the CDR3: TGTGCCAGCAGCCCTACCGCCGGACAGGGGTACGAGCAGTACTTC.

In this sample, this clonotype turned up many times. The chain joins TRBV7-8 to TRBJ2-7; 8 bases are shared with TRBD2. The CDR3 is 14 residues long. In germline, CDR1 is SGHVS, CDR2 FQNEAQ. Trimming cost V 2 bases and J 4 bases; bases outside gene matches: 4. CDR3 sequence reads: CASSLTSGTYEQYF. The CDR3 DNA is TGTGCCAGCAGCTTAACTAGCGGAACTTACGAGCAGTACTTC.

This clonotype was seen a few times. An end of the junction does not agree with germline; a read error may underlie this. This rearrangement joins TRBV4-1 to TRBJ2-7; either TRBD1 or TRBD2 may fit D (5 bases each). This CDR3 is 15 amino acids long. CDR1 is MGHRA, CDR2 YSYEKL, per germline. The CDR3 loop is CASSQPRDGSHEQYF. As DNA, the CDR3 is TGCGCCAGCAGCCAACCCCGGGACGGCTCCCACGAGCAGTACTTC.

This clonotype was seen a few times. V gene TRBV24-1 combines with J gene TRBJ2-3, with 7 nucleotides matching TRBD1. Germline V lookup: CDR1 KGHDR, CDR2 SFDVKD. V was clipped by 5 bases and J by 5 bases; unmatched bases: 6. The CDR3 has 14 amino acids. CDR3 bases: TGTGCCACCAGTGGGACAGGCACCCAAGATACGCAGTATTTT. As protein: CATSGTGTQDTQYF.

This clonotype was counted once. V usage is TRBV19 and J usage is TRBJ1-5; 9 positions match TRBD1. V was pared by 5 bases and J by 6 bases, with 8 bases of the junction left unmatched. CDR1 is LNHDA, CDR2 SQIVND, per germline (reference sequence). The CDR3 has 15 amino acids. The CDR3 is CASSSRTGEVQPQHF. The CDR3 nucleotides read TGTGCCAGTAGTTCCAGGACAGGGGAGGTTCAGCCCCAGCATTTT.

This chain connects TRBV7-9 to TRBJ2-3, with TRBD2 matching 12 bases. Trimming at V came to 4 bases and at J to 4 bases, leaving 9 bases not matched to a gene. This CDR3 region has 17 residues. Germline V gene sequence: CDR1 SEHNR, CDR2 FQNEAQ (reference sequence). The CDR3 DNA sequence: TGTGCCAGCAGCTCCCCAACTGGACTAGCGGGACCAGATACGCAGTATTTT. Protein: CASSSPTGLAGPDTQYF.